This TCR beta chain was observed in a study of PD-1 blockade in mismatch repair-deficient tumors. About the research overall: Enrolled about 2013-2017, patients had progressing, pretreated mismatch repair-deficient cancers of approximately 13 types. General study points: Rapid post-treatment expansion, then contraction, generally preceding radiologic response, marked tumor-resident clones.

This clone was detected only a few times. As yet, its antigen is unknown. PCR or immunohistochemistry showed mismatch repair deficiency in every enrolled patient. The TCR-sequenced patients were a few responders to pembrolizumab. Germline loops: CDR1 SQVTM, CDR2 ANQGSEA. The ends were cut back, 7 bases at V and 3 bases at J, with 21 bases in the middle. This CDR3 has 15 residues. Assay used: immunoSEQ multiplex PCR; TCRdb lists only in-frame clones, some missing. This sample yields tens of thousands of clones, of which roughly 78% are seen a single time; about 3.1% belongs to the top ten. The source of this sequence is an adult with mismatch repair-deficient cancer. The source material was peripheral blood, sampled 4 weeks after starting pembrolizumab. V usage is TRBV29-1 and J usage is TRBJ1-1; no definite D call. CDR3 in DNA: TGCAGCGAGGTACTGAGGTCCGGAGGACACACTGAAGCTTTCTTT. It encodes CSEVLRSGGHTEAFF.